Below, 21 T cell receptor beta chains from the same sample are listed, as sequenced in a study of radiotherapy plus CTLA-4 blockade in lung cancer. Only in-frame clones appear in the TCRdb table, and some are missing; sequencing was by immunoSEQ multiplex PCR. The repertoire consists of 90,000 to 100,000 clones, with 70% to 90% occurring once and the leading ten covering roughly 4.9%. Sequences were derived from peripheral blood, sampled from a patient treated with radiotherapy plus ipilimumab. These receptors all stem from a human donor with non-small cell lung cancer that progressed on radiotherapy plus ipilimumab.

J is TRBJ1-4 and V is TRBV10-2, with a weak D call TRBD1 (6 bases). Germline V gives CDR1 WSHSY, CDR2 SAAADI. Trimming cost V 6 bases and J 7 bases, with 18 bases left between them. This CDR3 region has 15 residues. CDR3 sequence (DNA): TGCGCCAGCAGGATACAGGGAGGAGAGGGTGAAAAACTGTTTTTT. It yields the protein CASRIQGGEGEKLFF.

V usage is TRBV19 and J usage is TRBJ1-2; the D is unclear. The CDR3 is 12 residues long. Deletions cut 5 bases from V and 6 bases from J, with 10 bases between. Germline values: CDR1 LNHDA, CDR2 SQIVND (reference sequence). CDR3 DNA sequence: TGTGCCAGTAGTGCAGATCAACATGGCTACACCTTC. Amino acids: CASSADQHGYTF.

The V and J genes are TRBV5-4 and TRBJ1-2, with D perhaps TRBD1 (6 bases). CDR3 length: 17 residues. Germline V gene data show CDR1 as SGHNT and CDR2 as YYREEE (reference sequence). The ends were cut back, 1 base at V and 5 bases at J, with 21 bases in the middle. The CDR3, as DNA: TGTGCCAGCAGCTTGTGGCCCACCCCTAGACAGGAATATGGCTACACCTTC. Its translation: CASSLWPTPRQEYGYTF.

The count of this clone is one. CDR3 sequence reads: CAWSPGGGYTEAFF. CDR3 nucleotides: TGTGCCTGGAGTCCGGGGGGGGGCTACACTGAAGCTTTCTTT. The chain is built from TRBV30 and TRBJ1-1; the D gene is possibly TRBD1 (6 bases). Trimming took off 2 bases at V and 3 bases at J, with 13 bases between the two ends. The CDR3 spans 14 residues. Germline V CDR1 and CDR2: GTSNPN, SVGIG (reference sequence).

The chain's CDR3 is CASSLGLAEHYNEQFF. Here the CDR3 DNA reads TGTGCCAGCAGCTTAGGGCTAGCGGAACATTACAATGAGCAGTTCTTC. V and J are TRBV7-3 and TRBJ2-1, with 7 nucleotides matching TRBD2. This CDR3 region has 16 residues. Germline loops: CDR1 SGHTA, CDR2 FQGTGA. The trim removed 2 bases at V and 4 bases at J, leaving 8 bases unmatched.

The V call is TRBV30, the J call TRBJ1-2; 12 bases agree with TRBD1. The ends lost 3 bases at V and 4 bases at J; junction bases unmatched: 3. CDR1 GTSNPN and CDR2 SVGIG come from the germline V gene (reference sequence). This CDR3 has 14 amino acids. CDR3: CAWRGQGAGYGYTF. The CDR3 DNA reads TGTGCCTGGAGGGGACAGGGGGCGGGCTATGGCTACACCTTC.

J is TRBJ2-3 and V is TRBV11-3, with 10 bases aligning to TRBD2. With 5 bases clipped from V and 8 bases from J, the junction kept 13 bases outside the gene matches. Germline V CDR1 and CDR2: SGHNT, YENEEA. The CDR3 has 16 residues. In nucleotides, the CDR3 is TGTGCCAGCAGCATAGGCCCGGGACTAGCGACGGGTACGCAGTATTTT. It encodes CASSIGPGLATGTQYF.

This clone was recorded once. J is TRBJ2-5 and V is TRBV7-9; 7 nucleotides align to TRBD2. Losses at the gene ends were 5 bases for V and 1 base for J; bases not matched to a gene: 4. This CDR3 has 14 amino acids. Germline V gives CDR1 SEHNR, CDR2 FQNEAQ (reference sequence). CDR3 bases: TGTGCCAGCAGCAGGGTAGCGGGCCAAGAGACCCAGTACTTC. This gives the protein CASSRVAGQETQYF.

The chain is built from TRBV5-1 and TRBJ1-4; no firm D call. CDR1 is SGHRS and CDR2 is YFSETQ in the germline V gene. The length of the CDR3 is 16 residues. V shed 0 bases and J shed 7 bases, with 16 bases lying between them. DNA for the CDR3: TGCGCCAGCAGCTTGGGAACCTCCTATGGTTCTGAAAAACTGTTTTTT. Amino acids: CASSLGTSYGSEKLFF.

This clone was seen just once. The J gene is TRBJ2-3, the V gene TRBV6-4, with 8 bases fitting TRBD2. The CDR3 extends over 15 amino acids. Germline CDR1 is MRHNA and CDR2 is SNTAGT. Trimming cost V 3 bases and J 6 bases; bases outside gene matches: 8. CDR3 nucleotide sequence: TGTGCCAGCAGTGAAGTAGCGGGAAGGCTCGATACGCAGTATTTT. Its protein product is CASSEVAGRLDTQYF.

The chain employs TRBV6-1 and TRBJ1-4; D unclear. The CDR3 is made up of 14 amino acids. The ends were cut back, 1 base at V and 2 bases at J, with 5 bases in the middle. Looked up from germline, CDR1 is MNHNS and CDR2 is SASEGT. Written as DNA, the CDR3 is TGTGCCAGCAGTGAAGGAGGGACTAATGAAAAACTGTTTTTT. Translating gives CASSEGGTNEKLFF.

This clone was seen only once. J is TRBJ2-3 and V is TRBV9, with D possibly TRBD2 on 6 matching bases. Trimming stripped 0 bases from V and 4 bases from J, with 9 bases between. Germline CDR1 is SGDLS and CDR2 is YYNGEE. The CDR3 spans 14 residues. DNA of the CDR3: TGTGCCAGCAGCGTAGCCGGGAGCCCAGATACGCAGTATTTT. Residues: CASSVAGSPDTQYF.

This clone was detected once. The chain is built from TRBV13 and TRBJ1-1, with D unresolved. CDR1 and CDR2 (germline): PRHDT, FYEKMQ (reference sequence). Trimming took 5 bases from V and 1 from J, leaving 5 bases between them. The CDR3 has 12 amino acids. CDR3 DNA: TGTGCCAGCAGCACACCGAACACTGAAGCTTTCTTT. It codes for CASSTPNTEAFF.

This chain uses TRBV11-3 with TRBJ2-7, with D possibly being TRBD1 (5 bases). The CDR3 loop spans 14 amino acids. V lost 4 bases and J lost 3, with 13 bases in between. From germline, CDR1 is SGHNT and CDR2 YENEEA. CDR3 amino acids: CASSYQQVNYEQYF. In DNA, the CDR3 is TGTGCCAGCAGCTACCAACAGGTAAACTACGAGCAGTACTTC.

The chain links TRBV30 to TRBJ2-7; D is undetermined. Looked up from germline, CDR1 is GTSNPN and CDR2 is SVGIG (reference sequence). The CDR3 runs 14 residues. V dropped 3 bases and J dropped 6 bases, with 18 bases sitting between them. CDR3 residues: CAWSPTQPFGEQYF. In DNA form, the CDR3 reads TGTGCCTGGAGCCCAACTCAACCGTTCGGCGAGCAGTACTTC.

CDR3 sequence reads: CASSPWREGTDTQYF. CDR3 DNA sequence: TGTGCCAGCAGTCCCTGGCGGGAAGGCACAGATACGCAGTATTTT. The chain is built from TRBV6-1 and TRBJ2-3, with a possible D match to TRBD2 (6 bases). This CDR3 is 15 amino acids long. Trimming stripped 5 bases from V and 1 base from J, with 13 bases between. Germline V gene sequence: CDR1 MNHNS, CDR2 SASEGT.

The chain employs TRBV9 and TRBJ2-2; maybe TRBD2 (6 bases). This CDR3 contains 14 residues. Trimming took 7 bases from V and 4 from J, leaving 14 bases between them. The germline V gene encodes CDR1 SGDLS and CDR2 YYNGEE. As DNA, the CDR3 is TGTGCCAGCGCGGGGTCGGGGGTCACCGGGGAGCTGTTTTTT. As protein: CASAGSGVTGELFF.

V is TRBV2 and J is TRBJ2-3; D not resolved. Trimming removed 3 bases from V and 2 bases from J, with 12 bases in between. The CDR3 contains 15 residues. In germline, CDR1 is SNHLY, CDR2 FYNNEI. CDR3 coding DNA: TGTGCCAGCAGTGACCTTGCGGCCCTCACAGATACGCAGTATTTT. The encoded protein is CASSDLAALTDTQYF. Based on the CDR3 plus reference TRBV2 and TRBJ2-3, the full variable domain is EPEVTQTPSHQVTQMGQEVILRCVPISNHLYFYWYRQILGQKVEFLVSFYNNEISEKSEIFDDQFSVERPDGSNFTLKIRSTKLEDSAMYFCASSDLAALTDTQYFGPGTRLTVL.

The chain combines TRBV4-1 with TRBJ1-4; D is unresolved. The CDR3 totals 15 residues. CDR1 is MGHRA, CDR2 YSYEKL, per germline. V shed 1 base and J shed 2 bases, with 8 bases lying between them. Here the CDR3 reads CASSQAEATNEKLFF. The CDR3 DNA is TGCGCCAGCAGCCAAGCCGAGGCTACTAATGAAAAACTGTTTTTT.

The V and J genes are TRBV5-4 and TRBJ2-1; the match to TRBD2 covers 12 bases. From germline, CDR1 is SGHNT and CDR2 YYREEE (reference sequence). Losses at the gene ends were 0 bases for V and 4 bases for J; bases not matched to a gene: 2. This CDR3 spans 16 amino acids. CDR3 amino acids: CASSLVLAGGYNEQFF. CDR3 bases: TGTGCCAGCAGCTTGGTCCTAGCGGGAGGGTACAATGAGCAGTTCTTC.

This chain uses TRBV28 with TRBJ1-2; 8 bases fit TRBD1. Germline V CDR1 and CDR2: MDHEN, SYDVKM. The CDR3 contains 13 residues. The V gene end was trimmed by 6 bases and the J gene end by 4 bases; junction bases not matched to a gene: 4. The CDR3 protein is CASSIDRGYGYTF. For the CDR3, the DNA is TGTGCCAGCAGCATAGACAGGGGCTATGGCTACACCTTC.